These 28 T cell receptor beta chains were all obtained from the same sample, sequenced in a study of pediatric ulcerative colitis. Only in-frame clones appear in the TCRdb table, and some are missing; sequencing was by immunoSEQ multiplex PCR. Altogether approximately 60,000 clones are present, roughly nine tenths being singletons, with the ten largest covering approximately 3.5%. The sample comprised blood. These receptor sequences come from a boy younger than 18 with severe ulcerative colitis.

The V and J genes are TRBV4-1 and TRBJ2-7, with 10 positions matching TRBD1. Per the germline V gene, CDR1 is MGHRA and CDR2 is YSYEKL. This CDR3 comprises 17 residues. After removal of 4 bases from V and 3 bases from J, the junction contained 12 bases not matched to a gene. CDR3 sequence: CASSLGLPGQGNYEQYF. CDR3 bases: TGCGCCAGCAGCCTCGGACTACCGGGACAGGGGAACTACGAGCAGTACTTC.

This rearrangement joins TRBV2 to TRBJ2-2, with unresolved D. From germline, CDR1 is SNHLY and CDR2 FYNNEI. V was clipped by 0 bases and J by 2 bases, with 7 bases between them. This CDR3 is built from 15 residues. This CDR3 is CASSEAHLNTGELFF. DNA of the CDR3: TGTGCCAGCAGTGAAGCGCACTTAAACACCGGGGAGCTGTTTTTT.

The CDR3 loop reads CASSERGSNEQFF. In DNA form, the CDR3 reads TGTGCCAGCAGTGAACGAGGGAGCAATGAGCAGTTCTTC. V usage is TRBV6-1 and J usage is TRBJ2-1, with D maybe TRBD2 (5 bases). In germline, CDR1 is MNHNS, CDR2 SASEGT. The CDR3 is 13 residues long. Trimming shortened V by 2 bases and J by 6 bases, and 8 bases separated the two germline ends.

This clone was observed once. This chain uses TRBV10-3 with TRBJ2-5; TRBD1 might be the D (5 bases). The germline V gene encodes CDR1 ENHRY and CDR2 SYGVKD. V lost 2 bases and J 5 bases, leaving 21 bases between the germline ends. The CDR3 is 17 amino acids. CDR3 in amino acids: CAISERKGLQVGETQYF. For the CDR3, the DNA is TGTGCCATCAGTGAGCGAAAGGGTCTACAGGTCGGGGAGACCCAGTACTTC.

The J gene is TRBJ2-7, the V gene TRBV6-5; no reliable D call. The CDR3 runs 13 residues. With 0 bases removed from V and 5 bases from J, the gap between germline ends came to 8 bases. Germline V CDR1 and CDR2: MNHEY, SVGAGI. Here the CDR3 reads CASSYSNYHEQYF. The DNA for the CDR3 is TGTGCCAGCAGTTACTCGAACTACCACGAGCAGTACTTC.

The chain employs TRBV11-2 and TRBJ2-3; 14 bases are a match to TRBD2. Germline V gives CDR1 SGHAT, CDR2 FQNNGV. The CDR3 totals 16 residues. J lost 3 bases, V lost 4 bases, and 3 bases had no gene match. CDR3 residues: CASSSRLAGGTDTQYF. The CDR3 region has the DNA TGTGCCAGCAGCTCACGACTAGCGGGAGGGACAGATACGCAGTATTTT.

J is TRBJ1-5 and V is TRBV23-1, with D maybe TRBD1 (5 bases). TRBV23-1 is classed as an ORF, of uncertain function. V gave up 3 bases and J gave up 1 base, with 13 bases separating them. CDR3 length equals 16 residues. The CDR3 loop is CASSHPTGGSNQPQHF. The CDR3 DNA sequence: TGCGCCAGCAGTCACCCCACGGGGGGAAGCAATCAGCCCCAGCATTTT.

The chain joins TRBV10-2 to TRBJ1-4, with D possibly TRBD1 on 5 matching bases. V was clipped by 5 bases and J by 5 bases, with 12 bases between them. CDR3 length equals 14 residues. Germline CDR1 is WSHSY and CDR2 is SAAADI. The CDR3 reads CASSTGTVNEKLFF. The CDR3 coding sequence is TGCGCCAGCAGTACCGGGACCGTAAATGAAAAACTGTTTTTT.

V gene TRBV11-2 combines with J gene TRBJ2-1, with D perhaps matching TRBD2 (5 bases). Germline lookup yields CDR1 SGHAT and CDR2 FQNNGV. V was trimmed by 2 bases and J by 2 bases, leaving 13 bases between them. This CDR3 is built from 16 residues. The CDR3, as DNA: TGTGCCAGCAGCTTAAGCGAGCGGTCTACCTACAATGAGCAGTTCTTC. Protein product: CASSLSERSTYNEQFF.

This rearrangement joins TRBV18 to TRBJ2-2; TRBD1 matches at 7 bases. This CDR3 has 15 residues. Per the germline V gene, CDR1 is KGHSH and CDR2 is LQKENI. V gave up 3 bases and J gave up 2 bases; unmatched junction bases: 3. The CDR3 protein is CASSPGTVNTGELFF. The CDR3 nucleotides are TGTGCCAGCTCACCCGGGACAGTAAACACCGGGGAGCTGTTTTTT.

The chain recombines TRBV30 with TRBJ2-6, with unresolved D. In germline, CDR1 is GTSNPN, CDR2 SVGIG (reference sequence). V was cut by 3 bases and J by 4 bases, with 7 bases left in between. The CDR3 length is 13 residues. Here the CDR3 reads CAWRQQGANVLTF. CDR3 in DNA: TGTGCCTGGAGACAACAGGGGGCCAACGTCCTGACTTTC.

The DNA of the CDR3 is TGTGCCAGCAGTTACTTTAATAAGGGAGGAAACACCATATATTTT. Translating gives CASSYFNKGGNTIYF. The chain has TRBV6-5 and TRBJ1-3, with unresolved D. Trimming pared 1 base from V and 4 bases from J, leaving 11 bases between. Looked up from germline, CDR1 is MNHEY and CDR2 is SVGAGI. The CDR3 contains 15 residues.

The chain recombines TRBV6-5 with TRBJ2-1; 11 nucleotides agree with TRBD2. Per germline, CDR1 MNHEY and CDR2 SVGAGI. The V and J ends lost 5 bases and 7 bases, in that order; junction bases with no gene match: 7. The CDR3 has 15 residues. The CDR3 DNA sequence: TGTGCCAGCAGTGTTAGCGGGAGGGCCGTGAATGAGCAGTTCTTC. Its translation: CASSVSGRAVNEQFF.

This chain joins TRBV30 and TRBJ2-3; D ambiguous. Trimming left V 0 bases short and J 0 bases short, with 7 bases between. CDR3 size: 14 residues. Germline lookup yields CDR1 GTSNPN and CDR2 SVGIG (reference sequence). CDR3 in DNA: TGTGCCTGGAGTGTCGTGGGAAGCACAGATACGCAGTATTTT. Residues: CAWSVVGSTDTQYF.

This chain uses TRBV25-1 with TRBJ1-2; 11 positions match TRBD1. This CDR3 spans 14 amino acids. Looked up from germline, CDR1 is MGHDK and CDR2 is SYGVNS. V gave up 6 bases and J gave up 3 bases; unmatched junction bases: 3. The CDR3 is CASRRTGGYYGYTF. The CDR3 coding sequence is TGTGCCAGCAGAAGGACAGGGGGCTACTATGGCTACACCTTC.

The CDR3 DNA sequence: TGCGCCAGCAGCTCGCGGGGGGCTAGCGGGATCTCCTACAATGAGCAGTTCTTC. It yields the protein CASSSRGASGISYNEQFF. The rearrangement uses TRBV10-1 and TRBJ2-1; TRBD2 aligns across 9 bases. The CDR3 spans 18 residues. Trimming removed 6 bases from V and 0 bases from J; junction bases left unmatched: 12. Germline CDR1 is WNHNN and CDR2 is SYGVQD (reference sequence).

This clone was seen a single time. The rearrangement uses TRBV30 and TRBJ2-7, with D maybe TRBD2 (7 bases). Germline V CDR1 and CDR2: GTSNPN, SVGIG (reference sequence). V was pared by 8 bases and J by 3 bases, with 23 bases between. CDR3 length: 15 residues. The CDR3 sequence: CARGAGSNTGYEQYF. The CDR3 DNA follows: TGTGCCCGGGGGGCAGGGTCAAACACCGGCTACGAGCAGTACTTC.

This clone was seen just once. The chain combines TRBV5-4 with TRBJ1-2, with D perhaps TRBD1 (5 bases). The V gene's germline CDR1 is SGHNT and CDR2 YYREEE (reference sequence). V was pared by 4 bases and J by 3 bases, with 16 bases between. The CDR3 covers 15 residues. The CDR3 DNA sequence: TGTGCCAGCAGCCCGCAGGGAATCCTCGACTATGGCTACACCTTC. It is translated as CASSPQGILDYGYTF. The full variable domain, rest sourced from reference TRBV5-4 and TRBJ1-2, is ETGVTQSPTHLIKTRGQQVTLRCSSQSGHNTVSWYQQALGQGPQFIFQYYREEENGRGNFPPRFSGLQFPNYSSELNVNALELDDSALYLCASSPQGILDYGYTFGSGTRLTVV.

The V call is TRBV2, the J call TRBJ2-5, with D possibly TRBD2 on 6 matching bases. The V gene lost 1 base and the J gene lost 5 bases, with 17 bases spanning the gap. This CDR3 has 16 amino acids. Germline V gives CDR1 SNHLY, CDR2 FYNNEI. Written as DNA, the CDR3 is TGTGCCAGCAGTGAAGGGTTTAGCGGTGAGGGCGAGACCCAGTACTTC. Translation: CASSEGFSGEGETQYF. Full variable domain (missing parts from reference TRBV2 and TRBJ2-5): EPEVTQTPSHQVTQMGQEVILRCVPISNHLYFYWYRQILGQKVEFLVSFYNNEISEKSEIFDDQFSVERPDGSNFTLKIRSTKLEDSAMYFCASSEGFSGEGETQYFGPGTRLLVL.

The chain joins TRBV11-2 to TRBJ2-1; 11 bases match TRBD2. Germline-derived CDR1 and CDR2 are SGHAT and FQNNGV. The CDR3 extends over 15 amino acids. Losses at the gene ends were 5 bases for V and 4 bases for J; bases not matched to a gene: 4. The DNA for the CDR3 is TGTGCCAGCAGCACGACTAGCGGGGCATACAATGAGCAGTTCTTC. Amino acids: CASSTTSGAYNEQFF.

The rearrangement uses TRBV5-1 and TRBJ1-5, with 11 positions matching TRBD1. Germline V lookup: CDR1 SGHRS, CDR2 YFSETQ. The V gene end was trimmed by 3 bases and the J gene end by 4 bases; junction bases not matched to a gene: 3. The CDR3 sequence is 15 residues long. CDR3 loop: CASSSGTGGNQPQHF. For the CDR3, the DNA is TGCGCCAGCAGCTCTGGGACAGGGGGAAATCAGCCCCAGCATTTT.

This chain links TRBV19 with TRBJ1-2; 9 positions agree with TRBD1. This CDR3 is 14 amino acids long. CDR1 is LNHDA and CDR2 is SQIVND in the germline V gene (reference sequence). The trim removed 4 bases at V and 10 bases at J, leaving 10 bases unmatched. The CDR3 region is CASSTSRDRVDYTF. The DNA for the CDR3 is TGTGCCAGTAGTACCTCACGGGACAGGGTGGACTACACCTTC.

The V gene is TRBV5-6, the J gene TRBJ2-1; 12 bases are shared with TRBD2. The CDR3 spans 18 residues. Germline V gene sequence: CDR1 SGHDT, CDR2 YYEEEE. Trimming at V came to 0 bases and at J to 7 bases, leaving 11 bases not matched to a gene. CDR3 sequence reads: CASSLVPSGRASGNEQFF. As DNA, the CDR3 is TGTGCCAGCAGCTTGGTCCCTAGCGGGAGGGCCAGTGGGAATGAGCAGTTCTTC. Using reference TRBV5-6 and TRBJ2-1 for the parts outside the CDR3, the full variable domain is DAGVTQSPTHLIKTRGQQVTLRCSPKSGHDTVSWYQQALGQGPQFIFQYYEEEERQRGNFPDRFSGHQFPNYSSELNVNALLLGDSALYLCASSLVPSGRASGNEQFFGPGTRLTVL.

The chain employs TRBV9 and TRBJ2-2; 9 nucleotides match TRBD1. The length of the CDR3 is 16 residues. Per the germline V gene, CDR1 is SGDLS and CDR2 is YYNGEE. The trim removed 0 bases at V and 4 bases at J, leaving 4 bases unmatched. The CDR3 protein is CASSVGDRAFTGELFF. The CDR3 coding sequence is TGTGCCAGCAGCGTAGGGGACAGGGCATTCACCGGGGAGCTGTTTTTT.

The chain couples TRBV7-9 to TRBJ2-1; 8 positions match TRBD2. The V segment lost 5 bases and the J segment 4 bases; nucleotides outside the gene matches: 7. CDR3 length equals 15 residues. In germline, CDR1 is SEHNR, CDR2 FQNEAQ (reference sequence). CDR3 sequence: CASSPASSGYNEQFF. The CDR3 bases are TGTGCCAGCAGCCCGGCGTCTAGCGGGTACAATGAGCAGTTCTTC.

This clone appeared once. The chain links TRBV29-1 to TRBJ2-6; 9 bases line up with TRBD2. Germline values: CDR1 SQVTM, CDR2 ANQGSEA. This CDR3 comprises 15 residues. With V trimmed by 4 bases and J by 3 bases, 4 bases remained unmatched. The CDR3 loop reads CSVGREGSGANVLTF. As DNA, the CDR3 is TGCAGCGTTGGGCGGGAGGGAAGTGGGGCCAACGTCCTGACTTTC.

J is TRBJ2-1 and V is TRBV6-6; possibly TRBD2 for D (6 bases). Germline assignment: CDR1 MNHNY and CDR2 SVGAGI (reference sequence). CDR3 size: 14 residues. V lost 11 bases to trimming and J lost 2 bases, with 16 bases between them. CDR3 coding DNA: TGTGCCGGTCATAGCGGAGCTGCCTACAATGAGCAGTTCTTC. Amino acids: CAGHSGAAYNEQFF.

The chain combines TRBV11-2 with TRBJ2-3; 7 positions agree with TRBD2. The CDR3 contains 14 residues. The V and J ends lost 6 bases and 0 bases, in that order; junction bases with no gene match: 3. Germline loops: CDR1 SGHAT, CDR2 FQNNGV. CDR3 protein: CASSRTRSTDTQYF. In DNA, the CDR3 is TGTGCCAGCAGTCGGACTAGAAGCACAGATACGCAGTATTTT. Combining the CDR3 with reference TRBV11-2 and TRBJ2-3 gives the whole variable domain EAGVAQSPRYKIIEKRQSVAFWCNPISGHATLYWYQQILGQGPKLLIQFQNNGVVDDSQLPKDRFSAERLKGVDSTLKIQPAKLEDSAVYLCASSRTRSTDTQYFGPGTRLTVL.